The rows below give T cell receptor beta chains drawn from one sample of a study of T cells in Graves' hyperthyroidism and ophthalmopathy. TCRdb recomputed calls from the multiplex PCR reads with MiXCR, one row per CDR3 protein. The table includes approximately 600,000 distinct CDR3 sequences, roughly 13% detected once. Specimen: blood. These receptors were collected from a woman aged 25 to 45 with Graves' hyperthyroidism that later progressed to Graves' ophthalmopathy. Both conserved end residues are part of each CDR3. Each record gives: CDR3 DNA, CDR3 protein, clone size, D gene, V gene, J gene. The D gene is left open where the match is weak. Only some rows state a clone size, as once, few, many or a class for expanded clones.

CDR3 DNA: TGTGCCAGCAGCGGCTGGACAGCTGAGAGTAACTATGGCTACACCTTC; CDR3 protein: CASSGWTAESNYGYTF; clone size: many; D gene: NA; V gene: TRBV7-2; J gene: TRBJ1-2
CDR3 DNA: TGTGCCAGCAGCGGATACAGGGGACCTGGAAACACCATATATTTT; CDR3 protein: CASSGYRGPGNTIYF; clone size: many; D gene: TRBD1; V gene: TRBV9; J gene: TRBJ1-3
CDR3 DNA: TGTGCTACCCTTCCCCTTTGGGGCAGTCGGCCAGGCGGCGGGGAGCTGTTTTTT; CDR3 protein: CATLPLWGSRPGGGELFF; clone size: NA; D gene: NA; V gene: TRBV2; J gene: TRBJ2-2
CDR3 DNA: TGCGCCAGCAGCTTGGAGGGGCCCGCTGAAGCTTTCTTT; CDR3 protein: CASSLEGPAEAFF; clone size: many; D gene: NA; V gene: TRBV5-1; J gene: TRBJ1-1
CDR3 DNA: TGCGCCAGCAAACCGGGACAGGGGGCCTCAGAGACCCAGTACTTC; CDR3 protein: CASKPGQGASETQYF; clone size: NA; D gene: TRBD1; V gene: TRBV5-1; J gene: TRBJ2-5
CDR3 DNA: TGTGCCAGCAGTCCATTCCGGGACAGATACTATGGCTACACCTTC; CDR3 protein: CASSPFRDRYYGYTF; clone size: NA; D gene: TRBD1; V gene: TRBV28; J gene: TRBJ1-2
CDR3 DNA: TGCAGTTCTGGCCTTACAGGGGTCTATGGCTACACCTTC; CDR3 protein: CSSGLTGVYGYTF; clone size: NA; D gene: TRBD1; V gene: TRBV20-1; J gene: TRBJ1-2
CDR3 DNA: TGTGCCAGCAGCCAAGATCTAGTCGGACAGGGGGGAGAGGGCTACACCTTC; CDR3 protein: CASSQDLVGQGGEGYTF; clone size: many; D gene: TRBD1; V gene: TRBV3-1; J gene: TRBJ1-2
CDR3 DNA: TGTGCCAGCAGTCCCGCAGGAGCGGGAGCCCCTCCCGAGCAGTACTTC; CDR3 protein: CASSPAGAGAPPEQYF; clone size: NA; D gene: TRBD2; V gene: TRBV28; J gene: TRBJ2-7
CDR3 DNA: TGCAGTGCTAAGAGTCTAGCGGTCTACAATGAGCAGTTCTTC; CDR3 protein: CSAKSLAVYNEQFF; clone size: many; D gene: TRBD2; V gene: TRBV20-1; J gene: TRBJ2-1
CDR3 DNA: TGTGCCAGTAGTATAACAAGCCAACCTCGCAACACTGAAGCTTTCTTT; CDR3 protein: CASSITSQPRNTEAFF; clone size: few; D gene: NA; V gene: TRBV19; J gene: TRBJ1-1
CDR3 DNA: TGTGCCAGCAGCTTAGGGGTGGGACTAGCGGGAATGGGGAGTCCCCAAGAGACCCAGTACTTC; CDR3 protein: CASSLGVGLAGMGSPQETQYF; clone size: few; D gene: TRBD2; V gene: TRBV7-8; J gene: TRBJ2-5
CDR3 DNA: TGTGCCAGCAGTCCCCCAGGCCTCTCCTACGAGCAGTACTTC; CDR3 protein: CASSPPGLSYEQYF; clone size: many; D gene: NA; V gene: TRBV3-1; J gene: TRBJ2-7
CDR3 DNA: TGTGCCAGTAGTCCCCTCCGGACAGGTGACACCGGGGAGCTGTTTTTT; CDR3 protein: CASSPLRTGDTGELFF; clone size: few; D gene: TRBD1; V gene: TRBV19; J gene: TRBJ2-2